The 17 T cell receptor beta chains presented below share a single source sample, sequenced in a study of tumor and adjacent non-tumor tissue in lung cancer. A modified ARM-PCR protocol with three rounds of nested PCR amplified TCRbeta. TCRdb passed the multiplex PCR reads through MiXCR, listing each CDR3 protein once. The sample consists of 70,000 to 95,000 distinct CDR3 sequences, approximately 82% of them appearing once. The template was RNA from unsorted bulk tissue. This non-tumor lung sample came from over 3 cm beyond the tumor edge. Sequencing input: distant non-tumor lung tissue. The receptors were gathered from a man aged 65 to 85 with non-small cell lung cancer.

Note on this clonotype: This is likely a read error, given that the CDR3 carries no conserved phenylalanine or tryptophan at its end. The J gene is TRBJ1-1, the V gene TRBV11-2, with D unclear. The V gene lost 11 bases and the J gene lost 0 bases, with 22 bases spanning the gap. CDR3 size: 16 residues. Germline-derived CDR1 and CDR2 are SGHAT and FQNNGV. CDR3 bases: TGTGCCGGTAGCTTAGCTGAGATGGGGATGAACACTGAAGCTTTCTCT. This encodes CAGSLAEMGMNTEAFS.

This clonotype was counted at least ten times. The junction departs from germline at one end; a sequencing error may be responsible. The chain recombines TRBV6-5 with TRBJ2-7; 7 nucleotides line up with TRBD1. Germline CDR1 MNHEY, CDR2 SVGAGI. The CDR3 consists of 13 residues. This CDR3 reads CASSSHRGGSIGF. Here the CDR3 DNA reads TGTGCCAGCAGTTCCCACAGGGGTGGATCTATTGGCTTC.

The gene calls are TRBV5-6 and TRBJ1-6, with D perhaps TRBD1 (5 bases). The germline V gene has CDR1 SGHDT and CDR2 YYEEEE. This CDR3 has 16 amino acids. V was pared by 5 bases and J by 1 base, with 13 bases between. The CDR3, as DNA: TGTGCCAGCAGGTTCGGGGGTAGGTCCTATAATTCACCCCTCCACTTT. This codes for CASRFGGRSYNSPLHF.

Turning to this clonotype: An end of the junction differs from the germline gene, which may be a read error. The J gene is TRBJ2-7, the V gene TRBV11-3; D unresolved. The V gene's germline CDR1 is SGHNT and CDR2 YENEEA. This CDR3 contains 13 residues. The CDR3 loop reads CDSSSDVFYEQCF. In DNA, the CDR3 is TGTGACAGCAGCTCCGACGTCTTCTACGAGCAGTGCTTC.

The V call is TRBV11-2, the J call TRBJ2-2, with 8 bases matching TRBD2. The trim removed 7 bases at V and 7 bases at J, leaving 11 bases unmatched. This CDR3 has 15 amino acids. From germline, CDR1 is SGHAT and CDR2 FQNNGV. CDR3 residues: CASKIHGGADGELFF. CDR3 coding DNA: TGTGCCAGCAAAATACACGGGGGGGCTGACGGGGAGCTGTTTTTT.

A word on this clonotype: No conserved phenylalanine or tryptophan ends this CDR3, so it is likely a read error. V usage is TRBV12-3 or TRBV12-4 and J usage is TRBJ2-5; TRBD2 matches 10 bases. The CDR3 totals 15 residues. J was trimmed by 5 bases and V by 6 bases; bases with no gene match: 9. The DNA of the CDR3 is TGTGCCAGCAGCGGGCTAGCGGGAGTAGCGGAGACCCAGTACCTC. Protein: CASSGLAGVAETQYL.

Concerning this clonotype itself: Since no conserved phenylalanine or tryptophan closes the CDR3, a read error is the likely cause. The chain couples TRBV11-3 to TRBJ1-4; 7 nucleotides align to TRBD1. CDR3 length: 13 residues. V shed 10 bases, J shed 6 bases, and the junction held 8 bases outside the gene matches. The germline CDR1 and CDR2 sequences are SGHNT and YENEEA. CDR3 nucleotide sequence: TGTGCCAACAGTAACAGGGGACATGAAAAACTGTTTATT. Amino acids: CANSNRGHEKLFI.

On this clonotype: One junction end does not reproduce the germline sequence, and a read error may be involved. The chain is built from TRBV12-3 or TRBV12-4 and TRBJ1-2; 7 bases match TRBD1. The CDR3 has 16 amino acids. The CDR3 coding sequence is TGTGCCAGGTGTTTACAAAGGACAGGTTGGAACTATGGCTACATCTTC. Its protein product is CARCLQRTGWNYGYIF.

Of note for this clonotype: It may be a read error: a sequence one base away is much more abundant. This rearrangement joins TRBV11-2 to TRBJ2-5, with unresolved D. Germline V gene lookup returns CDR1 SGHAT and CDR2 FQNNGV. The CDR3 has 15 residues. CDR3 sequence (DNA): TGTGCCAACAGCTTAGATCACACAATTGTAGAGACCCAGTACTTC. Its protein product is CANSLDHTIVETQYF.

To note about this clonotype: No conserved phenylalanine or tryptophan is present at the end of the CDR3, so a read error is the likely explanation. The CDR3 sequence: CASSRGYEQYS. In DNA, the CDR3 is TGTGCCAGCAGCCGGGGGTACGAGCAGTACTCC. The chain has TRBV28 and TRBJ2-7; weak D call: TRBD2 (6 bases). Trimming removed 6 bases from V and 4 bases from J, with 7 bases in between. Germline CDR1 MDHEN, CDR2 SYDVKM. This CDR3 contains 11 residues.

As for this clonotype: The junction and the germline gene differ at one end; a read error may be behind it. The V call is TRBV6-2 or TRBV6-3, the J call TRBJ2-1; D is possibly TRBD1 or TRBD2 (5 bases each). CDR1 and CDR2 (germline): MNHEY, SVGEGT. The CDR3 contains 13 residues. Written as DNA, the CDR3 is TGTGACAGCGCTCGGGGCTCCTACAATGGGCAGTTCTTC. Protein product: CDSARGSYNGQFF.

This clonotype was recorded at least ten times. The gene calls are TRBV12-3 or TRBV12-4 and TRBJ2-7, with D unclear. This CDR3 spans 11 amino acids. With 5 bases removed from V and 6 bases from J, the gap between germline ends came to 8 bases. CDR3 coding DNA: TGTGCCAGCAGTACGTCCAGCGAGCAGTACTTC. It specifies CASSTSSEQYF.

On this clonotype itself: Its ends do not fully match the called genes, so a read error is possible. The rearrangement links TRBV11-3 to TRBJ2-6; perhaps TRBD1 as D (5 bases). Germline V gene lookup returns CDR1 SGHNT and CDR2 YENEEA. The CDR3 contains 16 residues. CDR3 nucleotides: TGTGCCAGCAGCTTGCGACTGAGATCTGGGGCCAACGTCCTGAATTTC. Its protein is CASSLRLRSGANVLNF. Full variable domain (rest looked up from reference TRBV11-3 and TRBJ2-6): EAGVVQSPRYKIIEKKQPVAFWCNPISGHNTLYWYLQNLGQGPELLIRYENEEAVDDSQLPKDRFSAERLKGVDSTLKIQPAELGDSAVYLCASSLRLRSGANVLNFGAGSRLTVL.

As concerns this clonotype: The junction shows a germline mismatch at one end, possibly a read error. The chain has TRBV6-1 and TRBJ2-3; D is unclear. The V gene's germline CDR1 is MNHNS and CDR2 SASEGT. The CDR3 contains 15 residues. For the CDR3, the DNA is TGTACCAGCAGTGAAGTACTGGGGTCGGCAGATACGCAGTATTTT. It specifies CTSSEVLGSADTQYF.

Concerning this clonotype itself: A much larger clone sits a single nucleotide away, making a read error possible. This chain joins TRBV12-3 or TRBV12-4 and TRBJ1-4, with D maybe TRBD1 (5 bases). CDR3 size: 14 residues. This CDR3 is CACSLQATNEKLFF. In nucleotides, the CDR3 is TGTGCCTGCAGTTTACAGGCAACTAATGAAAAACTGTTTTTT.

Regarding this clonotype: At one of its ends the junction is not consistent with the germline gene, which may arise from a read error. This sequence joins TRBV6-1 and TRBJ2-1; D might be TRBD2 (5 bases). The CDR3 sequence is 19 residues long. Germline assignment: CDR1 MNHNS and CDR2 SASEGT. The CDR3 here is CSSSDPRGPGLLVYNEQFF. For the CDR3, the DNA is TGTTCCAGCAGTGATCCGCGAGGGCCGGGGTTGCTCGTCTACAATGAGCAGTTCTTC.

Note on this clonotype: This CDR3 fails to terminate in the conserved phenylalanine or tryptophan, so it likely reflects a read error. It is unclear where the CDR3 begins or ends on the DNA, so no DNA is shown, and the CDR3 is as TCRdb lists it. V is TRBV5-4 and J is TRBJ2-5; the DNA was not used to check the table's D call, TRBD2. The CDR3 is 15 residues long, counting both termini. The V gene's germline CDR1 is SGHNT and CDR2 YYREEE (reference sequence). This CDR3 reads CASSLGSGGVGDPVL.